These 24 T cell receptor beta chains were all obtained from the same sample, sequenced in a study of CD8+CD57+ T cells in acquired aplastic anemia (dated by TCRdb to between 2017 and 2018). The instrument given in TCRdb is Illumina HiSeq 2000. TCR beta VDJ combination and CDR3 sequence profiling used genomic DNA as the template. TCRdb reran the public reads through fastp at Q25 and MiXCR, keeping productive beta chains. Rows matching on CDR3 protein sequence are summarized as one entry with the most common DNA and genes. The sample records approximately 300,000 distinct CDR3 sequences, 56% of which are singletons. Around 1.3% of the sample belongs to the ten largest clones. Patients chosen for sequencing had shown expansion of CD8+CD57+ cells by flow cytometry. Sequenced input: sorted CD4+, CD8+, or CD8+CD57+ T cells (not recorded which) from PBMCs. These receptors came from a human donor with aplastic anemia.

Concerning this clonotype: The junction departs from the called germline gene at one end, perhaps through a read error. The rearrangement uses TRBV7-9 and TRBJ2-4, with TRBD2 as a possible D gene (5 bases). Germline V gives CDR1 SEHNR, CDR2 FQNEAQ (reference sequence). The CDR3 is made up of 15 amino acids. Here the CDR3 reads CASSQEGVAKDIQYF. CDR3 coding DNA: TGTGCCAGCAGCCAAGAGGGAGTAGCCAAAGACATTCAGTACTTC. Using reference TRBV7-9 and TRBJ2-4 for the parts outside the CDR3, the full variable domain is DTGVSQNPRHKITKRGQNVTFRCDPISEHNRLYWYRQTLGQGPEFLTYFQNEAQLEKSRLLSDRFSAERPKGSFSTLEIQRTEQGDSAMYLCASSQEGVAKDIQYFGAGTRLSVL.

V gene TRBV11-3 combines with J gene TRBJ1-1; D gene ambiguous. Germline CDR1 reads SGHNT; CDR2 reads YENEEA. CDR3 size: 9 residues. With 9 bases removed from V and 6 bases from J, the gap between germline ends came to 5 bases. The CDR3, as DNA: TGTGCCAGGGGCGCTGAAGCTTTCTTT. This sequence encodes CARGAEAFF.

Concerning this clonotype: Compared with germline, one end of the junction differs, possibly owing to a read error. The rearrangement uses TRBV10-3 and TRBJ2-3; possibly TRBD1 or TRBD2 for D (5 bases each). There are 13 residues in the CDR3. CDR1 is ENHRY and CDR2 is SYGVKD in the germline V gene. The CDR3 nucleotides are TGTGCCATCAGTGAGTCCGGGGCAGATATGCAGTCTTTT. This gives the protein CAISESGADMQSF.

This clonotype was recorded many times. The genes are TRBV20-1 and TRBJ1-3; no clear D gene. CDR3 length: 11 residues. Germline V gene lookup returns CDR1 DFQATT and CDR2 SNEGSKA (reference sequence). V lost 1 base and J lost 5, with 3 bases in between. CDR3 residues: CSARGRNTIYF. The CDR3 region has the DNA TGCAGTGCTAGAGGCAGAAACACCATATATTTT.

This clonotype was recorded many times. The rearrangement uses TRBV5-1 and TRBJ1-4; tentatively, D is TRBD1 (5 bases). The CDR3 length is 14 residues. Germline V lookup: CDR1 SGHRS, CDR2 YFSETQ. The V and J ends lost 0 bases and 6 bases respectively, with 9 bases between them. The DNA for the CDR3 is TGCGCCAGCAGCTTGGCCAGGGAACATGAAAAACTGTTTTTT. It translates to CASSLAREHEKLFF. Supplemented by reference TRBV5-1 and TRBJ1-4, the full variable domain reads KAGVTQTPRYLIKTRGQQVTLSCSPISGHRSVSWYQQTPGQGLQFLFEYFSETQRNKGNFPGRFSGRQFSNSRSEMNVSTLELGDSALYLCASSLAREHEKLFFGSGTQLSVL.

Concerning this clonotype: One junction end disagrees with the germline gene, perhaps due to a read error. V usage is TRBV15 and J usage is TRBJ2-5, with D possibly matching TRBD1 (6 bases). CDR1 LNHNV and CDR2 YYDKDF come from the germline V gene (reference sequence). CDR3 size: 14 residues. The CDR3 DNA sequence: TGTGCCACCAGCAGAGACAAGGGACAAGAGACCCGGTACTTC. Translation: CATSRDKGQETRYF.

This clonotype turned up a few times. This chain uses TRBV3-1 with TRBJ1-1; possibly TRBD1 for D (5 bases). In germline, CDR1 is LGHDT, CDR2 YNNKEL (reference sequence). Trimming took off 1 base at V and 0 bases at J, with 15 bases between the two ends. This CDR3 spans 17 amino acids. The CDR3 reads CASSQVPLGGVNTEAFF. CDR3 in DNA: TGTGCCAGCAGCCAAGTACCGCTGGGGGGGGTGAACACTGAAGCTTTCTTT. Based on the CDR3 plus reference TRBV3-1 and TRBJ1-1, the full variable domain is DTAVSQTPKYLVTQMGNDKSIKCEQNLGHDTMYWYKQDSKKFLKIMFSYNNKELIINETVPNRFSPKSPDKAHLNLHINSLELGDSAVYFCASSQVPLGGVNTEAFFGQGTRLTVV.

This clonotype was detected only a few times. Here the CDR3 reads CATSRDAETQYF. CDR3 nucleotide sequence: TGTGCCACCAGCAGAGACGCGGAGACCCAGTACTTC. The chain employs TRBV15 and TRBJ2-5; D gene ambiguous. CDR3 size: 12 residues. Trimming shortened V by 0 bases and J by 5 bases, and 4 bases separated the two germline ends. In germline, CDR1 is LNHNV, CDR2 YYDKDF (reference sequence).

J is TRBJ1-6 and V is TRBV7-9, with a possible D match to TRBD1 (5 bases). The CDR3 covers 15 residues. The V gene lost 7 bases and the J gene lost 7 bases, with 17 bases spanning the gap. Germline-derived CDR1 and CDR2 are SEHNR and FQNEAQ (reference sequence). The CDR3 protein is CASIEAGTANSPLHF. In nucleotides, the CDR3 is TGTGCCAGCATCGAAGCCGGGACGGCGAATTCACCCCTCCACTTT.

This clonotype occurred a few times. The chain employs TRBV27 and TRBJ2-2; D gene uncertain. V was cut by 1 base and J by 6 bases, with 6 bases left in between. Germline lookup yields CDR1 MNHEY and CDR2 SMNVEV (reference sequence). The length of the CDR3 is 13 residues. CDR3 sequence (DNA): TGTGCCAGCAGTTTATTCGTGTCCGGGGAGCTGTTTTTT. Translating it yields CASSLFVSGELFF.

V usage is TRBV7-9 and J usage is TRBJ2-7; D remains unclear. The CDR3 runs to 15 residues. V was shortened by 1 base and J by 6 bases, with 16 bases between the two germline ends. The germline CDR1 and CDR2 sequences are SEHNR and FQNEAQ (reference sequence). CDR3 sequence (DNA): TGTGCCAGCAGCTTAGATTTGATAACCCATGGCGAGCAGTACTTC. This translates into CASSLDLITHGEQYF. The whole variable domain, filled in from reference TRBV7-9 and TRBJ2-7, reads DTGVSQNPRHKITKRGQNVTFRCDPISEHNRLYWYRQTLGQGPEFLTYFQNEAQLEKSRLLSDRFSAERPKGSFSTLEIQRTEQGDSAMYLCASSLDLITHGEQYFGPGTRLTVT.

Ten or more counts support this clonotype. The chain carries TRBV6-1 and TRBJ2-3; D tentatively fits TRBD1 or TRBD2 (5 bases each). The V gene lost 10 bases and the J gene lost 6 bases, with 17 bases spanning the gap. This CDR3 region has 13 residues. The germline V gene has CDR1 MNHNS and CDR2 SASEGT. The CDR3 sequence is CATWGSSQDTQYF. The CDR3 DNA is TGTGCCACCTGGGGGTCGTCCCAGGATACGCAGTATTTT.

The CDR3 loop is CASSPSPGRTEAFF. DNA of the CDR3: TGTGCCAGCAGCCCTAGTCCAGGGAGGACTGAAGCTTTCTTT. The V and J genes are TRBV7-2 and TRBJ1-1; D may be TRBD1 (5 bases). CDR1 and CDR2 from the germline V gene are SGHTA and FQGNSA. The V end was cut by 5 bases, the J end by 5 bases, with 15 bases between. The CDR3 runs 14 residues.

The V gene is TRBV4-1, the J gene TRBJ2-7, with D uncertain. Trimming cost V 3 bases and J 2 bases, with 8 bases left between them. CDR1 and CDR2 from the germline V gene are MGHRA and YSYEKL. This CDR3 contains 13 residues. CDR3 loop: CASSQTGPYEQYF. CDR3 sequence (DNA): TGCGCCAGCAGCCAGACTGGCCCCTACGAGCAGTACTTC.

The V gene is TRBV10-1, the J gene TRBJ2-7; TRBD1 is a possible D gene (5 bases). Trimming pared 5 bases from V and 3 bases from J, leaving 17 bases between. The CDR3 totals 15 residues. Germline assignment: CDR1 WNHNN and CDR2 SYGVQD (reference sequence). The chain's CDR3 is CASSPQTGDFYEQYF. The CDR3 region has the DNA TGCGCCAGCAGTCCCCAAACAGGTGACTTCTACGAGCAGTACTTC.

DNA of the CDR3: TGTGCCAGTACCGCCCTAGGGGTTTTCGGCTCACCCCTCCACTTT. The encoded protein is CASTALGVFGSPLHF. The gene calls are TRBV19 and TRBJ1-6; perhaps TRBD1 as D (5 bases). CDR1 and CDR2 from the germline V gene are LNHDA and SQIVND (reference sequence). The CDR3 loop spans 15 amino acids. V gave up 7 bases and J gave up 10 bases, with 20 bases separating them.

This clonotype has more than one count but fewer than ten. The rearrangement links TRBV15 to TRBJ2-5; 14 nucleotides agree with TRBD2. The DNA end is a closer match to TRBJ2-7, so the J assignment may be wrong. Per germline, CDR1 LNHNV and CDR2 YYDKDF (reference sequence). The CDR3 spans 16 residues. DNA for the CDR3: TGTGCCACCAGCAGAGATGGGACTAGCGGGGGCTACGAGCAGTACTTC. Protein sequence: CATSRDGTSGGYEQYF.

This clonotype came up many times. V usage is TRBV19 and J usage is TRBJ2-4; the D gene is possibly TRBD2 (6 bases). CDR1 and CDR2 from the germline V gene are LNHDA and SQIVND (reference sequence). V shed 7 bases and J shed 0 bases, with 13 bases lying between them. The CDR3 length is 15 residues. The CDR3 spells CASTMGGKAKNIQYF. CDR3 nucleotide sequence: TGTGCCAGTACCATGGGGGGTAAAGCCAAAAACATTCAGTACTTC.

This clonotype was picked up one time. The chain combines TRBV7-9 with TRBJ2-7; 7 positions match TRBD1. V was clipped by 3 bases and J by 5 bases; unmatched bases: 13. This CDR3 comprises 16 residues. Germline lookup yields CDR1 SEHNR and CDR2 FQNEAQ (reference sequence). This chain's CDR3 is CASSLGSGTAVHEQYF. The CDR3 DNA sequence: TGTGCCAGCAGCTTGGGCTCCGGGACAGCTGTTCACGAGCAGTACTTC. Combining the CDR3 with reference TRBV7-9 and TRBJ2-7 gives the whole variable domain DTGVSQNPRHKITKRGQNVTFRCDPISEHNRLYWYRQTLGQGPEFLTYFQNEAQLEKSRLLSDRFSAERPKGSFSTLEIQRTEQGDSAMYLCASSLGSGTAVHEQYFGPGTRLTVT.

The sample holds one count of this clonotype. The J gene is TRBJ1-2, the V gene TRBV9, with TRBD1 identical over 7 bases. This CDR3 has 14 residues. Germline V gene lookup returns CDR1 SGDLS and CDR2 YYNGEE. J gave up 2 bases and V 0 bases, and 1 base lay outside the gene matches. As DNA, the CDR3 is TGTGCCAGCAGCGTAGACAGGGGAAACTATGGCTACACCTTC. Translation: CASSVDRGNYGYTF. The variable domain in full, with the rest retrieved from reference TRBV9 and TRBJ1-2, is DSGVTQTPKHLITATGQRVTLRCSPRSGDLSVYWYQQSLDQGLQFLIQYYNGEERAKGNILERFSAQQFPDLHSELNLSSLELGDSALYFCASSVDRGNYGYTFGSGTRLTVV.

In this sample, this clonotype turned up once. This chain joins TRBV6-5 and TRBJ2-3; no clear D gene. This CDR3 spans 14 amino acids. Germline V gene sequence: CDR1 MNHEY, CDR2 SVGAGI. Deletions cut 2 bases from V and 4 bases from J, with 10 bases between. CDR3 in amino acids: CASSYLLGPDTQYF. The CDR3 DNA follows: TGTGCCAGCAGTTACCTGCTAGGACCAGATACGCAGTATTTT.

The chain joins TRBV20-1 to TRBJ2-5; a weak D match, TRBD1 (5 bases). Between the trimmed V and J ends, which lost 0 bases and 12 bases, there was a span of 11 bases. Germline assignment: CDR1 DFQATT and CDR2 SNEGSKA (reference sequence). The CDR3 totals 11 residues. The CDR3 DNA reads TGCAGTGCTAGAGATCCGAAGGGGAAGTACTTC. Its protein product is CSARDPKGKYF.

As to this clonotype: No conserved phenylalanine or tryptophan is present at the end of the CDR3, so a read error is the likely explanation. The V gene is TRBV7-6, the J gene TRBJ2-7, with 10 bases aligning to TRBD2. The CDR3 has 13 amino acids. Germline CDR1 reads SGHVS; CDR2 reads FNYEAQ. V shed 10 bases, J shed 3 bases, and the junction held 6 bases outside the gene matches. The DNA for the CDR3 is TGTGCCACCTCGGGACTAGCGAACTACGAGCAGTACCTC. This encodes CATSGLANYEQYL.

The chain recombines TRBV20-1 with TRBJ2-7; 8 nucleotides agree with TRBD2. Per the germline V gene, CDR1 is DFQATT and CDR2 is SNEGSKA (reference sequence). This CDR3 comprises 14 residues. The CDR3 sequence: CSLLPGLGTYEQYF. CDR3 in DNA: TGCAGCCTCCTTCCGGGACTAGGGACCTACGAGCAGTACTTC.